Sequencing of this T cell receptor (beta chain) was carried out in a study of CD8+ T cells in alopecia areata. Overall study: Treated individuals took tofacitinib by mouth, 5 to 10 mg twice daily.

The CDR3 runs to 13 residues. V was pared by 1 base and J by 7 bases, with 8 bases between. Germline V gene lookup returns CDR1 SEHNR and CDR2 FQNEAQ (reference sequence). After isolation, RNA underwent reverse transcription to generate cDNA as the sequencing template. Clones were read by immunoSEQ multiplex PCR, and TCRdb kept only the in-frame ones, dropping some. Of roughly 65,000 clones in the sample, roughly 44% were seen once. This TCR was recovered from a human donor with alopecia areata. The J gene is TRBJ1-5, the V gene TRBV7-9; no clear D. Material: CD8+ T cells sorted from blood, obtained at week 0. In DNA, the CDR3 is TGTGCCAGCAGCTTAGGAATAACCCAGCCCCAGCATTTT. Translating it yields CASSLGITQPQHF. The full variable domain, in which reference TRBV7-9 and TRBJ1-5 provide the parts outside the CDR3, is DTGVSQNPRHKITKRGQNVTFRCDPISEHNRLYWYRQTLGQGPEFLTYFQNEAQLEKSRLLSDRFSAERPKGSFSTLEIQRTEQGDSAMYLCASSLGITQPQHFGDGTRLSIL.